This T cell receptor (beta chain) was recorded in a study of metastatic and nonmetastatic thyroid tumors. The length of the CDR3 is 21 residues. J lost 1 base, V lost 2 bases, and 15 bases had no gene match. Germline CDR1 is SNHLY and CDR2 is FYNNEI. Authors' data handling: A classifier for distant metastasis in papillary thyroid cancer was constructed using CDR3 differences observed across clinicopathological groups. TCRdb reprocessed the PCR reads using MiXCR. The V and J calls, along with clone size, are taken from TCRdb and not from the paper's own processing. This sample carries tens of thousands of clones, about a sixth of them seen once, and the ten largest clones take roughly 9.8%. Before thyroid surgery, none of the patients had received any treatment.

Sequencing input: tumor tissue. The TCR originated in a female donor with papillary thyroid cancer or a benign thyroid nodule (not recorded which). Some clones in this sample may be carry-over from other donors' samples. The chain joins TRBV2 to TRBJ2-3, with TRBD2 matching 13 bases. CDR3 coding DNA: TGTGCCAGCAGTGAAATCGTCCCCGGACTAGCGGGAGTTGATGGCACAGATACGCAGTATTTT. This codes for CASSEIVPGLAGVDGTDTQYF.